What follows is one T cell receptor (beta chain) and its context. Its antigen remains unknown. The germline gives CDR1 MNHNY, CDR2 SVGAGI (reference sequence). V lost 3 bases and J 6 bases, leaving 14 bases between the germline ends. The CDR3 covers 15 residues. The sample originates from a study of cytomegalovirus exposure and HLA in healthy donors. Study results and caveats: The study listed about 150 cytomegalovirus-associated TCR beta chains. Equally common other TCR beta chains were less clonally expanded than HLA-associated ones, a later analysis found.

13 Jbeta primers and 60 Vbeta primers were used for the PCR. Sequencing used immunoSEQ multiplex PCR; TCRdb keeps in-frame clones, though not all of them. The data contain under 150,000 clones, roughly 80% of them singletons. Sequencing was done on a sample of PBMCs. The receptor's source is a man aged 35 to 55 in good health and CMV-seropositive. The chain is built from TRBV6-6 and TRBJ2-2; maybe TRBD1 (5 bases). The CDR3 region is CASSYSAGFAGELFF. CDR3 sequence (DNA): TGTGCCAGCAGTTATTCGGCAGGGTTTGCCGGGGAGCTGTTTTTT.